This TCR beta chain was recovered during a study of blood T cell repertoires in COVID-19 (dated by TCRdb to the early 2020s). In the study overall: Samples from collaborators originated in the United States, Italy and Spain and spanned both the acute and convalescent phases of COVID-19. Sample metadata almost always included a de-identified subject ID, COVID-19 status, age in years and sex. The samples were drawn from two sources: the first 160 participants of the ongoing ImmuneRACE study, and some 1,300 subjects contributed by 6 global collaborators. Deeply sampled blood TCRbeta repertoires from subjects exposed to, actively infected with, or recovered from COVID-19 were included in the dataset. The material from the prospective study consisted of cDNA or gDNA derived from T cells, B-cell-depleted T cells, or PBMCs. HLA class I and class II types, where available, came from metadata supplied by the sample provider rather than from assay-based typing. The repertoires were made available in a free public database intended to serve as a resource for research on the immune response to SARS-CoV-2.

Points the paper makes about the study in general: The amount of clinical and demographic metadata varied by source and participant and was provided uncurated.

The germline V gene (reference sequence) provides CDR1 LGHDT and CDR2 YNNKEL. V drops 2 bases and J drops 4 bases, leaving 9 bases in between. The CDR3 holds 14 amino acids from the cysteine to the phenylalanine. The DNA shown is the 42-base CDR3, in frame from base 1. TCRbeta CDR3 regions were amplified from genomic DNA using the immunoSEQ Assay, a bias-controlled multiplex PCR. The original pipeline was this. The number of nucleated cells in each sample was estimated from the amplification of reference gene primers within the assay. To quantify the absolute abundance of each unique TCRbeta CDR3 rearrangement, sequence reads were collapsed and filtered. Productive Simpson clonality was computed per sample as the square root of Simpson's diversity index over productive rearrangements. Not all clones reach the TCRdb copy of this immuneACCESS table, which keeps in-frame sequences only. Checked studies attribute under half of the gap to unresolved V genes and leave the rest unexplained. The V and J calls and the clone size are those of that table, but D and trimming were determined from the DNA. For this sample there are about 240,000 clones; roughly four fifths appear just once. Of the sample, approximately 1.8% is held by the ten largest clones.

This clone has just a few counts. Which antigen it targets is not known. Qualities for individual bases were not recorded, and no much larger clone is one base off. Another Seattle source contributed samples from volunteer blood donors who had recovered from COVID-19. Collaborating institutions collected whole blood in K2EDTA tubes following their own protocols. For TCRbeta analysis, collaborators shipped samples in one of three forms: frozen whole blood, isolated PBMCs, or DNA extracted from either of those sample types. The sample comprised peripheral blood. The V and J segments used are TRBV3-1 (or the pseudogene TRBV3-2) and TRBJ1-5, with a tentative D gene TRBD1 over 6 matching bases. This TCR was recovered from a man aged 25-45 years who had recovered from COVID-19. This receptor has the CDR3 CASSQQQGNQPQHF. The sequenced DNA is TGTGCCAGCAGCCAACAACAGGGAAATCAGCCCCAGCATTTT.